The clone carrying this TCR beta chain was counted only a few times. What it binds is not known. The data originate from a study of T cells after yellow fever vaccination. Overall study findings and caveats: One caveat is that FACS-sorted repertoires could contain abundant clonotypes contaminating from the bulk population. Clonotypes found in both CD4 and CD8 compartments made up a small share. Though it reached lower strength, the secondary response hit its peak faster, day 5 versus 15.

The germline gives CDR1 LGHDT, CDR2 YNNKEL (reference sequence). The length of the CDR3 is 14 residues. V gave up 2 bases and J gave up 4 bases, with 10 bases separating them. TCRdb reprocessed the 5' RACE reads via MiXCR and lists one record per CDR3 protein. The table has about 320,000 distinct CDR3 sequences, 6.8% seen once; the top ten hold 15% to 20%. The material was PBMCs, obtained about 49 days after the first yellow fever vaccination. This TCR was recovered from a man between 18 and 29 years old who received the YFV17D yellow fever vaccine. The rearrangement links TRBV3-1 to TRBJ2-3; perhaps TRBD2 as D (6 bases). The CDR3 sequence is CASSQQGLPDTQYF. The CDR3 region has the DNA TGTGCCAGCAGCCAACAGGGACTCCCAGATACGCAGTATTTT.